This T cell receptor (beta chain) comes out of a study of immune cell composition in non-small cell lung cancer. Clones were sequenced by immunoSEQ multiplex PCR, and TCRdb holds only the in-frame ones, with some missing. The sample shows about 9,000 clones, under 80% of them seen only once. The germline gives CDR1 MDHEN, CDR2 SYDVKM. V dropped 5 bases and J dropped 4; count of bases not matched to a gene: 8. CDR3 length: 15 amino acids. With respect to this clone: Its antigen is not identified.

Study results and caveats: TIL tumour reactivity correlated with maximal tumour-associated clone frequency in adenocarcinoma.

This rearrangement joins TRBV28 to TRBJ1-5; 7 nucleotides line up with TRBD1. The sequence was collected from a human donor with non-small cell lung cancer. The sequenced sample was lung tumor tissue. This CDR3 reads CASSHRGQPNQPQHF. In nucleotides, the CDR3 is TGTGCCAGCAGTCATAGGGGACAGCCTAATCAGCCCCAGCATTTT.